This T cell receptor beta chain was identified in a study of T cell repertoires in cytomegalovirus infection. Study at large: Recently described HLA-C-restricted plus well-studied HLA-B-restricted CMV epitopes were used. Indicated by public TCR beta signatures were CMV infection and matching HLA type. General study results and limits: What dominated the ex vivo response were HLA-C-restricted CMV-specific TCR beta clonotypes.

Using its own MiXCR run on the reads, TCRdb lists one record per CDR3 protein. Among approximately 120,000 distinct CDR3 sequences listed, approximately 28% were seen once. V lost 1 base and J lost 6, with 9 bases in between. This CDR3 is 14 amino acids long. Germline lookup yields CDR1 LGHNA and CDR2 YNFKEQ. In regard to this clonotype: Its antigen remains unidentified.

This receptor was identified in a human donor in good health (CMV status not recorded). Some clones in this sample may be carry-over from other donors' samples. This chain links TRBV4-2 with TRBJ2-2; tentatively, D is TRBD1 or TRBD2 (5 bases each). The input for sequencing was CD8+ T cells from cultured PBMCs, taken from culture after CMV antigen stimulation. For the CDR3, the DNA is TGTGCCAGCAGCCAAGGATTGGGACCCGGGGAGCTGTTTTTT. As protein: CASSQGLGPGELFF.